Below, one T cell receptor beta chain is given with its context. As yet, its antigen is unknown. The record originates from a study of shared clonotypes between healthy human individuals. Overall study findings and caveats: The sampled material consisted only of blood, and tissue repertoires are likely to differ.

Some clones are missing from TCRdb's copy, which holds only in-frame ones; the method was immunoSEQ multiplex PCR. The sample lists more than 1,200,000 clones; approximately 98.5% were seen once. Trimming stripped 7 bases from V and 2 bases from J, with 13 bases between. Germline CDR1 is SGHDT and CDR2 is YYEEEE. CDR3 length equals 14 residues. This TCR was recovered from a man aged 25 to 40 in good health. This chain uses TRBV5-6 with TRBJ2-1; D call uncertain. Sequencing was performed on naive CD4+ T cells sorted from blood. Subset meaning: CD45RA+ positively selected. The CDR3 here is CASQAYQAYNEQFF. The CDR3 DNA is TGTGCCAGCCAGGCCTACCAGGCCTACAATGAGCAGTTCTTC.